Each of the 23 T cell receptor beta chains below was sequenced from the same sample in a study of T cell repertoires in cytomegalovirus infection. No antigen has been identified for these receptors. TCRdb itself ran the reads through MiXCR, one entry per CDR3 protein. Here the sample spans just under 500,000 distinct CDR3 sequences, around 30% being singletons. This sample comprised cultured PBMCs, obtained from culture after CMV antigen stimulation. Source of these receptors: a human donor in good health (CMV status not recorded). Some clones in this sample may be carry-over from other donors' samples.

This chain joins TRBV12-5 and TRBJ2-2; TRBD1 is a possible D gene (6 bases). This CDR3 contains 18 residues. The V end was cut by 2 bases, the J end by 1 base, with 17 bases between. Germline V gene lookup returns CDR1 LGHNT and CDR2 FRNRAP. In DNA form, the CDR3 reads TGTGCTAGTGGTTTGAGTCCAGGGGCTTACTTGAACACCGGGGAGCTGTTTTTT. It codes for CASGLSPGAYLNTGELFF.

The rearrangement joins TRBV7-2 to TRBJ2-3; tentatively, D is TRBD1 or TRBD2 (5 bases each). Germline values: CDR1 SGHTA, CDR2 FQGNSA. Trimming took off 5 bases at V and 8 bases at J, with 14 bases between the two ends. The CDR3 is made up of 13 amino acids. CDR3 nucleotides: TGTGCCAGCAGCCCCGGGGCGGAGGTTACGCAGTATTTT. Translating gives CASSPGAEVTQYF.

In this sample, this clonotype turned up a few times. The CDR3 DNA reads TGCGCCAGCAGCTCGCGACTAGCGGGAGGGCCGCGGAGGACAGATACGCAGTATTTT. This translates into CASSSRLAGGPRRTDTQYF. This chain links TRBV4-1 with TRBJ2-3, with 14 bases aligning to TRBD2. Germline assignment: CDR1 MGHRA and CDR2 YSYEKL. The CDR3 is made up of 19 amino acids. With 5 bases clipped from V and 3 bases from J, the junction kept 13 bases outside the gene matches.

This clonotype was recorded a few times. The chain has TRBV7-2 and TRBJ2-1, with D uncertain. CDR3 length: 15 residues. Per the germline V gene, CDR1 is SGHTA and CDR2 is FQGNSA. With 1 base removed from V and 7 bases from J, the gap between germline ends came to 14 bases. CDR3 loop: CASSLVASTDNEQFF. Here the CDR3 DNA reads TGTGCCAGCAGCTTAGTGGCGTCAACTGATAATGAGCAGTTCTTC.

This clonotype has only a few counts. The chain has TRBV12-3 or TRBV12-4 and TRBJ1-5; D call uncertain. V dropped 5 bases and J dropped 4 bases, with 9 bases sitting between them. The CDR3 contains 13 residues. CDR3: CASSPHLNQPQHF. As DNA, the CDR3 is TGTGCCAGCAGTCCCCATCTAAATCAGCCCCAGCATTTT.

This clonotype was counted between two and nine times. This chain uses TRBV4-1 with TRBJ1-2; D unclear. Germline V gene data show CDR1 as MGHRA and CDR2 as YSYEKL. The CDR3 extends over 15 amino acids. Between the trimmed V and J ends, which lost 0 bases and 2 bases, there was a span of 10 bases. CDR3 coding DNA: TGCGCCAGCAGCCAAGATTGGAGAACCAACTATGGCTACACCTTC. Its translation is CASSQDWRTNYGYTF.

This clonotype was counted only a few times. This sequence joins TRBV29-1 and TRBJ2-1; D is unclear. With 0 bases removed from V and 7 bases from J, the gap between germline ends came to 10 bases. This CDR3 contains 13 residues. Germline values: CDR1 SQVTM, CDR2 ANQGSEA. The chain's CDR3 is CSVEDLGWNEQFF. CDR3 sequence (DNA): TGCAGCGTTGAAGATCTAGGGTGGAATGAGCAGTTCTTC.

As to this clonotype: Here the CDR3 omits its conserved ending phenylalanine or tryptophan, so a read error is the likely source. This rearrangement joins TRBV28 to TRBJ2-6; perhaps TRBD1 as D (5 bases). The V gene lost 2 bases and the J gene lost 4 bases, with 12 bases spanning the gap. From germline, CDR1 is MDHEN and CDR2 SYDVKM. The CDR3 has 16 residues. CDR3 amino acids: CASSLTPGKGANVLTS. CDR3 coding DNA: TGTGCCAGCAGTTTAACCCCAGGGAAAGGGGCCAACGTCCTGACTTCC.

This clonotype occurred a few times. The chain is built from TRBV2 and TRBJ2-1, with a possible D match to TRBD1 (6 bases). CDR1 and CDR2 (germline): SNHLY, FYNNEI. The germline V and J ends were trimmed by 0 bases and 7 bases, with 16 bases remaining between them. This CDR3 region has 16 residues. CDR3 sequence reads: CASSEAVYRVGNEQFF. The CDR3 DNA reads TGTGCCAGCAGTGAAGCGGTTTACAGGGTGGGGAATGAGCAGTTCTTC.

This chain joins TRBV14 and TRBJ2-7; no clear D gene. This CDR3 is 14 amino acids long. Per the germline V gene, CDR1 is SGHDN and CDR2 is FVKESK. V gave up 0 bases and J gave up 2 bases, with 8 bases separating them. The DNA for the CDR3 is TGTGCCAGCAGCCAAGATCTTGGCGCCTACGAGCAGTACTTC. It codes for CASSQDLGAYEQYF.

V usage is TRBV6-2 or TRBV6-3 and J usage is TRBJ1-1; D uncertain. CDR3 length: 11 amino acids. V dropped 6 bases and J dropped 6 bases, with 8 bases sitting between them. In germline, CDR1 is MNHEY, CDR2 SVGEGT. The CDR3 loop reads CASRQSAEAFF. The CDR3, as DNA: TGTGCCAGCAGACAATCCGCTGAAGCTTTCTTT.

This clonotype has more than one count but fewer than ten. The J gene is TRBJ2-7, the V gene TRBV6-1; the D gene is possibly TRBD2 (5 bases). Per germline, CDR1 MNHNS and CDR2 SASEGT. Between the trimmed V and J ends, which lost 0 bases and 5 bases, there was a span of 14 bases. This CDR3 region has 15 residues. CDR3: CASSEALGNSDEQYF. DNA for the CDR3: TGTGCCAGCAGTGAAGCGTTGGGGAATAGCGACGAGCAGTACTTC.

The chain links TRBV5-1 to TRBJ1-2, with TRBD1 as a possible D gene (6 bases). CDR1 and CDR2 (germline): SGHRS, YFSETQ. Trimming removed 4 bases at V and 4 bases at J, with 17 bases between. The CDR3 runs to 15 residues. CDR3 DNA: TGCGCCAGCAGCACAGGACAGATAAGTGCCTATGGCTACACCTTC. Protein: CASSTGQISAYGYTF.

The chain recombines TRBV29-1 with TRBJ1-1; D may be TRBD1 (6 bases). The V and J ends lost 6 bases and 2 bases respectively, with 28 bases between them. This CDR3 is 18 amino acids long. CDR1 is SQVTM and CDR2 is ANQGSEA in the germline V gene. The DNA for the CDR3 is TGCAGCGTACGGTCCCTGTCAGGGGAAGGTTTGAGAAACACTGAAGCTTTCTTT. It specifies CSVRSLSGEGLRNTEAFF.

This clonotype has just a few counts. CDR3 nucleotides: TGTGCCAGCAGCTTGACAGATACCTATAATTCACCCCTCCACTTT. Amino acid sequence: CASSLTDTYNSPLHF. The chain recombines TRBV7-2 with TRBJ1-6; a weak D match, TRBD1 (5 bases). The CDR3 has 15 amino acids. The V gene lost 3 bases and the J gene lost 2 bases, with 8 bases spanning the gap. Per the germline V gene, CDR1 is SGHTA and CDR2 is FQGNSA.

This clonotype was found a few times. The chain combines TRBV10-3 with TRBJ2-3; 10 bases match TRBD2. Germline CDR1 reads ENHRY; CDR2 reads SYGVKD. J gave up 5 bases and V 7 bases, and 9 bases lay outside the gene matches. The CDR3 runs to 15 residues. In DNA, the CDR3 is TGTGCCATCAAGGCTAGCGGGAGATTTGGAGATACGCAGTATTTT. It is translated as CAIKASGRFGDTQYF.

This clonotype was recorded only once. The genes are TRBV19 and TRBJ1-1; D call uncertain. The germline gives CDR1 LNHDA, CDR2 SQIVND (reference sequence). Trimming shortened V by 9 bases and J by 1 base, and 15 bases separated the two germline ends. This CDR3 region has 14 residues. The CDR3 DNA sequence: TGTGCCAGCCGCCGAGAGGGCGGGAACACTGAAGCTTTCTTT. Protein: CASRREGGNTEAFF.

This clonotype appeared many times. This rearrangement joins TRBV7-2 to TRBJ2-2; TRBD1 aligns across 7 bases. This CDR3 has 16 residues. J gave up 4 bases and V 1 base, and 6 bases lay outside the gene matches. The germline CDR1 and CDR2 sequences are SGHTA and FQGNSA. The DNA for the CDR3 is TGTGCCAGCAGCTTAGGTAGAGGGGGCAGCACCGGGGAGCTGTTTTTT. Translation: CASSLGRGGSTGELFF.

This clonotype came up many times. This chain connects TRBV7-2 to TRBJ2-5; 8 nucleotides line up with TRBD2. Germline CDR1 and CDR2: SGHTA and FQGNSA. The ends lost 2 bases at V and 4 bases at J; junction bases unmatched: 9. The CDR3 consists of 16 residues. This CDR3 is CASSLRPAGVGETQYF. CDR3 coding DNA: TGTGCCAGCAGCTTAAGGCCAGCGGGAGTGGGAGAGACCCAGTACTTC. Filled out from reference TRBV7-2 and TRBJ2-5, the complete variable domain reads GAGVSQSPSNKVTEKGKDVELRCDPISGHTALYWYRQSLGQGLEFLIYFQGNSAPDKSGLPSDRFSAERTGGSVSTLTIQRTQQEDSAVYLCASSLRPAGVGETQYFGPGTRLLVL.

The sample holds a few counts of this clonotype. This chain connects TRBV6-2 or TRBV6-3 to TRBJ2-2; D is perhaps TRBD2 (5 bases). The length of the CDR3 is 14 residues. The germline V gene encodes CDR1 MNHEY and CDR2 SVGEGT. The germline V and J ends were trimmed by 6 bases and 2 bases, with 10 bases remaining between them. The CDR3 region has the DNA TGTGCCAGCAGGGGAGACCACAACACCGGGGAGCTGTTTTTT. This encodes CASRGDHNTGELFF.

The chain combines TRBV7-9 with TRBJ1-1; D possibly corresponds to TRBD1 (6 bases). Germline V lookup: CDR1 SEHNR, CDR2 FQNEAQ (reference sequence). V was clipped by 1 base and J by 3 bases, with 12 bases between them. The CDR3 sequence is 15 residues long. The CDR3 region is CASSLEQGRDTEAFF. The CDR3 nucleotides are TGTGCCAGCAGCTTAGAACAGGGCCGGGACACTGAAGCTTTCTTT.

V and J are TRBV2 and TRBJ2-2; the D is unclear. Germline V CDR1 and CDR2: SNHLY, FYNNEI. This CDR3 is 16 amino acids long. V was pared by 6 bases and J by 0 bases, with 14 bases between. CDR3 DNA: TGTGCCAGCAGAACCAGACGGAGTCCGAACACCGGGGAGCTGTTTTTT. Protein: CASRTRRSPNTGELFF.

The V call is TRBV5-6, the J call TRBJ2-7; D is perhaps TRBD2 (5 bases). The germline V gene encodes CDR1 SGHDT and CDR2 YYEEEE. The ends were cut back, 0 bases at V and 0 bases at J, with 13 bases in the middle. CDR3 length equals 16 residues. CDR3 loop: CASSLGVRGSSYEQYV. Here the CDR3 DNA reads TGTGCCAGCAGCTTGGGGGTCCGAGGGAGCTCCTACGAGCAGTACGTC.